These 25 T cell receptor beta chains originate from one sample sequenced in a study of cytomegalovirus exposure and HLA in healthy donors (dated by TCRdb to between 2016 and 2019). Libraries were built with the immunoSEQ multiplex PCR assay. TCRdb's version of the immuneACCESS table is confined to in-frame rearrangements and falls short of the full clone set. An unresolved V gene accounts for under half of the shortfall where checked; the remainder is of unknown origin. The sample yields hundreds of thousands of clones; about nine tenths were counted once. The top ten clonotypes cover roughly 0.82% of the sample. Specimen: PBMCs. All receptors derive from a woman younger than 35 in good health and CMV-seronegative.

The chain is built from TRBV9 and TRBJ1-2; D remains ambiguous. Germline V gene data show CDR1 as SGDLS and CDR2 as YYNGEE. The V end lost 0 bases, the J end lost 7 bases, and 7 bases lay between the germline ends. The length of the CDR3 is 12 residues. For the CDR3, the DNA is TGTGCCAGCAGCGTAGTCCCGGGTGGCTACACCTTC. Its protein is CASSVVPGGYTF. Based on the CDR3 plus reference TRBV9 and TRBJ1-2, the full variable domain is DSGVTQTPKHLITATGQRVTLRCSPRSGDLSVYWYQQSLDQGLQFLIQYYNGEERAKGNILERFSAQQFPDLHSELNLSSLELGDSALYFCASSVVPGGYTFGSGTRLTVV.

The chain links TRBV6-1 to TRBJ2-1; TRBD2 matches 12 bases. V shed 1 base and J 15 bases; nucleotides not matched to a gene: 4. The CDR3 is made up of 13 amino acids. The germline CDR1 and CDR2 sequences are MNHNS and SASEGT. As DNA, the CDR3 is TGTGCCAGCAGTGAAGAACTAGCGGGGGGTGGGTTCTTC. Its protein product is CASSEELAGGGFF.

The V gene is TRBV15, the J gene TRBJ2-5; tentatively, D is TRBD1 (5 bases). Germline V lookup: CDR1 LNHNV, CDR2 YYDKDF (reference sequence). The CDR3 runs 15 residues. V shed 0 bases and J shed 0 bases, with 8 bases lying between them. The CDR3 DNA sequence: TGTGCCACCAGCAGAGATAGGGGCAACCAAGAGACCCAGTACTTC. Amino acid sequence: CATSRDRGNQETQYF.

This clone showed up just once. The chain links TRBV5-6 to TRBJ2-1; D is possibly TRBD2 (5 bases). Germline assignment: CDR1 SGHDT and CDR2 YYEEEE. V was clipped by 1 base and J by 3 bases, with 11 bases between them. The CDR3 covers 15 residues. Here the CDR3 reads CASSLYLGSYNEQFF. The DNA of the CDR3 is TGTGCCAGCAGCTTGTACCTAGGGAGCTACAATGAGCAGTTCTTC.

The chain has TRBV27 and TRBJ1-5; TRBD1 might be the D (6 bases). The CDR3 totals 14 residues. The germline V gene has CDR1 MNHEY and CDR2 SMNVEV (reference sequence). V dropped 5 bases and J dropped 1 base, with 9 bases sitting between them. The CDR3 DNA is TGTGCCAGCAGTCCTACAGGGAGCAATCAGCCCCAGCATTTT. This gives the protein CASSPTGSNQPQHF.

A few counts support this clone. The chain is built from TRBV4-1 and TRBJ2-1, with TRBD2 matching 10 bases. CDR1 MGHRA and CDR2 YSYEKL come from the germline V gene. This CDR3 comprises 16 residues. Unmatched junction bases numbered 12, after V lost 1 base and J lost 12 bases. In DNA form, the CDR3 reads TGCGCCAGCAGCCAAGGTGTAGTAGCGGGGGGCAAGGTGCAGTTCTTC. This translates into CASSQGVVAGGKVQFF.

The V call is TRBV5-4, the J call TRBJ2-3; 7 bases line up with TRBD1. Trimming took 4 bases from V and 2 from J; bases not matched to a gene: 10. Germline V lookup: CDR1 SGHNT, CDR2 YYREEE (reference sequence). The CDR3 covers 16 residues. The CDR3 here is CASSLARDSYTDTQYF. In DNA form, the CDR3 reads TGTGCCAGCAGCCTGGCCCGGGACAGTTACACAGATACGCAGTATTTT.

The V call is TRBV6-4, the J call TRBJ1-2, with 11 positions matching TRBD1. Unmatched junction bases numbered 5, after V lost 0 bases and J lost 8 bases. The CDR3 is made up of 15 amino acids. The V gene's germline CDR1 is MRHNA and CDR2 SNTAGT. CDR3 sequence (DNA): TGTGCCAGCAGTGACTCTCGGACAGGGGGCTGGGGCTACACCTTC. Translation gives CASSDSRTGGWGYTF.

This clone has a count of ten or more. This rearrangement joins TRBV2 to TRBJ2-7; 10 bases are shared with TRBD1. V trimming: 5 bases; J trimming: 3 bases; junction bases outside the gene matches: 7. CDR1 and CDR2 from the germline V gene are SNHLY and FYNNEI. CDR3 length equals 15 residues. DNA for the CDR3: TGTGCCAGCAGTTCGTCCGGGACAGGGGTCTACGAGCAGTACTTC. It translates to CASSSSGTGVYEQYF.

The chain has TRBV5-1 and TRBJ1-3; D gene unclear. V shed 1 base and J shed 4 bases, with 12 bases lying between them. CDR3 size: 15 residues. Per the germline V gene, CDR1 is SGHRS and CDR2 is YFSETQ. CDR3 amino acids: CASSLLGPTGNTIYF. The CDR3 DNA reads TGCGCCAGCAGCTTGCTGGGCCCGACGGGAAACACCATATATTTT.

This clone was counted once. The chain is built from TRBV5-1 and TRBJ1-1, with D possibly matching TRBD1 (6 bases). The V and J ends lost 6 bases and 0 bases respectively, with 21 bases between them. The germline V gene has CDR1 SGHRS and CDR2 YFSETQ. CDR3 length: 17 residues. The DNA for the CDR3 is TGCGCCAGCACCGGTAAACAGGGAGCCCTAATGAACACTGAAGCTTTCTTT. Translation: CASTGKQGALMNTEAFF. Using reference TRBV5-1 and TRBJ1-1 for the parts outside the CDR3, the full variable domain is KAGVTQTPRYLIKTRGQQVTLSCSPISGHRSVSWYQQTPGQGLQFLFEYFSETQRNKGNFPGRFSGRQFSNSRSEMNVSTLELGDSALYLCASTGKQGALMNTEAFFGQGTRLTVV.

The CDR3 here is CASSSIDRGYEQYF. In DNA form, the CDR3 reads TGTGCCAGCAGCTCGATCGACAGGGGGTACGAGCAGTACTTC. The chain couples TRBV11-2 to TRBJ2-7; 9 bases agree with TRBD1. In germline, CDR1 is SGHAT, CDR2 FQNNGV. Trimming cost V 4 bases and J 4 bases; bases outside gene matches: 5. The CDR3 consists of 14 residues.

Written as DNA, the CDR3 is TGTGCCAGCAGCGTGACGACAGCGCGCACAGATACGCAGTATTTT. This translates into CASSVTTARTDTQYF. The chain uses TRBV9 and TRBJ2-3; a weak D match, TRBD1 (5 bases). V was pared by 2 bases and J by 1 base, with 11 bases between. CDR1 is SGDLS and CDR2 is YYNGEE in the germline V gene. The CDR3 runs 15 residues.

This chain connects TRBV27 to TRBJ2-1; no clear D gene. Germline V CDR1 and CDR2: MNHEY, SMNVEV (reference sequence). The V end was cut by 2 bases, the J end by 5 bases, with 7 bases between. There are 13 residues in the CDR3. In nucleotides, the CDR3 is TGTGCCAGCAGTTTAGCTAGAAACAATGAGCAGTTCTTC. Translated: CASSLARNNEQFF.

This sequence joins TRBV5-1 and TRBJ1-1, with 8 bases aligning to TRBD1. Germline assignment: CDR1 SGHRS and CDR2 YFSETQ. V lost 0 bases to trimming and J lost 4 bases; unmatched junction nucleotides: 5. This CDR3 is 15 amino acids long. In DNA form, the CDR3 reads TGCGCCAGCAGCTTGGACAGGGGGTTGGGCACTGAAGCTTTCTTT. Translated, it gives CASSLDRGLGTEAFF.

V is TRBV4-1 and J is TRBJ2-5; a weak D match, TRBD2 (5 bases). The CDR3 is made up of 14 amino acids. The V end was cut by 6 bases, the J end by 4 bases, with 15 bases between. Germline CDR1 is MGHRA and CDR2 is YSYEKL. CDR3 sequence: CASRPEGAGETQYF. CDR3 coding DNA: TGCGCCAGCAGACCTGAGGGAGCAGGAGAGACCCAGTACTTC.

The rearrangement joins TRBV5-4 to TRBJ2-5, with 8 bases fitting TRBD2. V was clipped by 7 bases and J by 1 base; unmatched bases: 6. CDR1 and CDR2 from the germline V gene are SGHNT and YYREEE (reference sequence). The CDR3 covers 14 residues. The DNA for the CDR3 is TGTGCCAGCCGGCGAGCGGGAGTCCAAGAGACCCAGTACTTC. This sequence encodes CASRRAGVQETQYF.

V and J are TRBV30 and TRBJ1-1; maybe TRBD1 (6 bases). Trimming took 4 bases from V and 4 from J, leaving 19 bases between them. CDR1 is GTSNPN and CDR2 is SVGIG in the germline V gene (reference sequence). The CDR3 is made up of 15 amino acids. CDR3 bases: TGTGCCTGGACTACCAGGGGCCGAGCGGTCACTGAAGCTTTCTTT. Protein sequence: CAWTTRGRAVTEAFF. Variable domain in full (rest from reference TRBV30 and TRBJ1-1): SQTIHQWPATLVQPVGSPLSLECTVEGTSNPNLYWYRQAAGRGLQLLFYSVGIGQISSEVPQNLSASRPQDRQFILSSKKLLLSDSGFYLCAWTTRGRAVTEAFFGQGTRLTVV.

CDR3 sequence (DNA): TGTGCCAGTAGTATAGATACAGGGGGTGGCACAGATACGCAGTATTTT. Protein: CASSIDTGGGTDTQYF. The V and J genes are TRBV19 and TRBJ2-3, with TRBD1 identical over 8 bases. J lost 1 base, V lost 0 bases, and 3 bases had no gene match. The CDR3 totals 16 residues. Germline V gives CDR1 LNHDA, CDR2 SQIVND (reference sequence).

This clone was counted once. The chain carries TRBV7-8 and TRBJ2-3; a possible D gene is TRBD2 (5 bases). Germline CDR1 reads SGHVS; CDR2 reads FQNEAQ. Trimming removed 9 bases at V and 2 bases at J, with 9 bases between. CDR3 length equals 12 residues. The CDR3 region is CASSGITDTQYF. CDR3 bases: TGTGCCAGTTCGGGAATCACAGATACGCAGTATTTT.

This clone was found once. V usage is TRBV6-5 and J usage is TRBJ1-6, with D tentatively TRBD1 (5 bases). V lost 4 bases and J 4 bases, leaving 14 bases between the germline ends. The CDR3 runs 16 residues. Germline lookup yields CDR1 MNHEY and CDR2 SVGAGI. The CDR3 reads CASSLVSGLYNSPLHF. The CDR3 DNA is TGTGCCAGCAGTTTGGTATCGGGACTGTATAATTCACCCCTCCACTTT.

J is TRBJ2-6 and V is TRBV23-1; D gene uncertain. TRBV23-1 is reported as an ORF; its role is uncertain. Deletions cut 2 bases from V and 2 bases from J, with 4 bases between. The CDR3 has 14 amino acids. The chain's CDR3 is CASSQEPGANVLTF. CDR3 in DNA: TGCGCCAGCAGTCAAGAGCCTGGGGCCAACGTCCTGACTTTC.

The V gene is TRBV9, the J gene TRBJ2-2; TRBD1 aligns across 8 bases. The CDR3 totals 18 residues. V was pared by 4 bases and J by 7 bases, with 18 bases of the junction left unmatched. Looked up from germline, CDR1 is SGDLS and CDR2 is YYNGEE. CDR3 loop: CASSPRTGPGRRSGELFF. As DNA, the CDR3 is TGTGCCAGCAGCCCTCGGACAGGGCCGGGCCGACGGAGCGGGGAGCTGTTTTTT.

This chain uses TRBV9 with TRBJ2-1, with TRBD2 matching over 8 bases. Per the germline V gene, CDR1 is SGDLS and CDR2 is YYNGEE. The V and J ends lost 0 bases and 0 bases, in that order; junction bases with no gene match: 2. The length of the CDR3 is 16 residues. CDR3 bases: TGTGCCAGCAGCGTAGGGAGCGGGGGCTCCTACAATGAGCAGTTCTTC. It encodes CASSVGSGGSYNEQFF. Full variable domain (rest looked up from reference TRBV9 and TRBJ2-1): DSGVTQTPKHLITATGQRVTLRCSPRSGDLSVYWYQQSLDQGLQFLIQYYNGEERAKGNILERFSAQQFPDLHSELNLSSLELGDSALYFCASSVGSGGSYNEQFFGPGTRLTVL.

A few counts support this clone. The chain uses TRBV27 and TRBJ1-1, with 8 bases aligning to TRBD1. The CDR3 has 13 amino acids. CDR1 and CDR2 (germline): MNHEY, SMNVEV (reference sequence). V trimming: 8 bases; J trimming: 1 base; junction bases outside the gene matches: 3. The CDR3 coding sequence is TGTGCCAGCCGAGGACAGGGGAACACTGAAGCTTTCTTT. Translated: CASRGQGNTEAFF.